These 14 T cell receptor beta chains came from one sample sequenced in a study of read filtering for tumor transcriptome and immune sequencing. From approximately 430 ng of RNA, a library with molecular barcoded alpha/delta and beta/gamma adaptors was made. Using its own MiXCR run on the reads, TCRdb lists one record per CDR3 protein. In the table there are 100,000 to 150,000 distinct CDR3 sequences, around 13% of which are singletons. Sequencing used a population of CD138-negative cells sorted from bone marrow. These receptors originate from a donor aged 40 or over with multiple myeloma.

The table lists this clonotype with many counts. The J gene is TRBJ1-1, the V gene TRBV6-1; D gene ambiguous. Trimming left V 6 bases short and J 11 bases short, with 19 bases between. The CDR3 is made up of 13 amino acids. CDR1 and CDR2 (germline): MNHNS, SASEGT. In nucleotides, the CDR3 is TGTGCCAGCAGCGAGGTGGCGCAAACCCTGGCTTTCTTT. The encoded protein is CASSEVAQTLAFF.

This clonotype was counted at least ten times. J is TRBJ2-1 and V is TRBV20-1; the match to TRBD2 covers 10 bases. J was trimmed by 8 bases and V by 3 bases; bases with no gene match: 13. This CDR3 is 16 amino acids long. Looked up from germline, CDR1 is DFQATT and CDR2 is SNEGSKA (reference sequence). DNA for the CDR3: TGCAGTGCTAGGGGGTTGCCTAGCGGGAGTAAGTATGAGCAGTTCTTC. Protein: CSARGLPSGSKYEQFF.

The table lists this clonotype with many counts. V usage is TRBV12-3 or TRBV12-4 and J usage is TRBJ2-5, with D perhaps matching TRBD1 or TRBD2 (6 bases each). Trimming took 6 bases from V and 5 from J, leaving 13 bases between them. This CDR3 has 13 residues. The CDR3 sequence: CASRSRGGETQYF. For the CDR3, the DNA is TGTGCCAGCAGGTCCCGAGGGGGGGAGACCCAGTACTTC.

This clonotype was seen at least ten times. This chain links TRBV20-1 with TRBJ2-5; D assignment may be TRBD1 or TRBD2 (5 bases each). Germline CDR1 and CDR2: DFQATT and SNEGSKA (reference sequence). The length of the CDR3 is 13 residues. V lost 6 bases to trimming and J lost 4 bases, with 15 bases between them. The CDR3 loop is CSAEWDGGETQYF. The CDR3 region has the DNA TGCAGTGCCGAATGGGACGGTGGAGAGACCCAGTACTTC.

As regards this clonotype: One base away lies a much larger clone, so this may be a sequencing read error. This chain connects TRBV12-3 or TRBV12-4 to TRBJ1-4; 8 bases line up with TRBD1. There are 15 residues in the CDR3. DNA for the CDR3: TGTGCCAGCAGGGGCATGACAGGGGCGGGTGAAAAACTGTGTTTT. Translation: CASRGMTGAGEKLCF.

This clonotype was detected many times. The gene calls are TRBV29-1 and TRBJ2-7, with 13 nucleotides matching TRBD2. CDR3 length equals 13 residues. Germline CDR1 is SQVTM and CDR2 is ANQGSEA. The V gene end was trimmed by 6 bases and the J gene end by 6 bases; junction bases not matched to a gene: 5. The CDR3 sequence is CSVGGLAGVEQYF. The CDR3 nucleotides are TGCAGCGTCGGAGGACTAGCGGGAGTCGAGCAGTACTTC.

This clonotype was seen more than once but under ten times. This rearrangement joins TRBV6-2 or TRBV6-3 to TRBJ2-1; unclear D gene. Germline CDR1 MNHEY, CDR2 SVGEGT. The CDR3 is made up of 18 amino acids. V was shortened by 4 bases and J by 2 bases, with 21 bases between the two germline ends. CDR3 loop: CASSFPVGAANAYNEQFF. The CDR3 DNA is TGTGCCAGCAGTTTTCCGGTTGGTGCAGCGAACGCCTACAATGAGCAGTTCTTC.

This clonotype was counted ten times or more. The rearrangement joins TRBV11-2 to TRBJ2-1; D ambiguous. The germline V and J ends were trimmed by 2 bases and 8 bases, with 4 bases remaining between them. Germline V gives CDR1 SGHAT, CDR2 FQNNGV. The CDR3 length is 11 residues. The CDR3 here is CASSLLYEQFF. CDR3 DNA: TGTGCCAGCAGCTTATTGTATGAGCAGTTCTTC.

Points on this clonotype: A read error may account for a junction end that differs from germline. This chain joins TRBV12-3 or TRBV12-4 and TRBJ2-1, with 10 bases that match TRBD2. The CDR3 is 14 residues long. Written as DNA, the CDR3 is TGTGCCAGCAGTCTAGCGGGAGCCCTCAATGAGCAGTTCTTC. It encodes CASSLAGALNEQFF.

This clonotype was picked up many times. V and J are TRBV6-1 and TRBJ1-4; the match to TRBD1 covers 10 bases. In germline, CDR1 is MNHNS, CDR2 SASEGT. The CDR3 spans 15 residues. The V segment lost 5 bases and the J segment 8 bases; nucleotides outside the gene matches: 8. CDR3 sequence: CASSFPDRGREKLFF. CDR3 sequence (DNA): TGTGCCAGCAGTTTTCCGGACAGGGGGAGAGAAAAACTGTTTTTT.

There are many counts of this clonotype. V usage is TRBV19 and J usage is TRBJ2-7; D possibly uses TRBD1 or TRBD2 (6 bases each). This CDR3 is 14 amino acids long. The V gene's germline CDR1 is LNHDA and CDR2 SQIVND (reference sequence). Deletions cut 3 bases from V and 2 bases from J, with 11 bases between. The CDR3 spells CASSIKGGTYEQYF. The CDR3, as DNA: TGTGCCAGTAGTATTAAGGGGGGTACCTACGAGCAGTACTTC.

The sample holds many counts of this clonotype. This chain joins TRBV4-1 and TRBJ2-3; a weak D match, TRBD2 (5 bases). The V gene's germline CDR1 is MGHRA and CDR2 YSYEKL. With 3 bases removed from V and 0 bases from J, the gap between germline ends came to 19 bases. The CDR3 consists of 18 residues. CDR3 nucleotide sequence: TGCGCCAGCAGCCAGGAATGGGCTCGCGGACTGAGCACAGATACGCAGTATTTT. This codes for CASSQEWARGLSTDTQYF.

This clonotype was recorded at least ten times. The genes are TRBV20-1 and TRBJ1-2; D ambiguous. The CDR3 contains 12 residues. V lost 5 bases and J lost 3, with 10 bases in between. CDR1 DFQATT and CDR2 SNEGSKA come from the germline V gene (reference sequence). The CDR3 DNA sequence: TGCAGTGCTTGGACCGATGACTATGGCTACACCTTC. This translates into CSAWTDDYGYTF.

This chain links TRBV30 with TRBJ2-2, with 9 bases lining up with TRBD1. The CDR3 contains 14 residues. CDR1 GTSNPN and CDR2 SVGIG come from the germline V gene (reference sequence). J gave up 4 bases and V 2 bases, and 2 bases lay outside the gene matches. This CDR3 is CAWSTTGGTGELFF. The CDR3, as DNA: TGTGCCTGGAGTACGACAGGGGGCACCGGGGAGCTGTTTTTT.